The present TCR beta chain was sequenced within a study of shared clonotypes between healthy human individuals. As to this clone: An end of the junction does not agree with germline; a read error may underlie this.

This table comes from immunoSEQ multiplex PCR, and its TCRdb copy is limited to in-frame clones, with some not included. The table lists hundreds of thousands of clones, roughly 84% of them singletons. The CDR3 extends over 13 amino acids. Germline CDR1 reads SGHRS; CDR2 reads YFSETQ. The sequence derives from a man aged 18 to 35 in good health. This chain links TRBV5-1 with TRBJ1-1; D perhaps matches TRBD1 (6 bases). Sequencing used memory CD8+ T cells sorted from blood. The subset here: CD45RO+ cells pooled with CCR7-negative TemRA cells. CDR3 region: CASSEDSNTEAFF. Written as DNA, the CDR3 is TGTGCCAGCAGCGAGGACAGTAACACTGAAGCTTTCTTT. Full variable domain (outside the CDR3, taken from reference TRBV5-1 and TRBJ1-1): KAGVTQTPRYLIKTRGQQVTLSCSPISGHRSVSWYQQTPGQGLQFLFEYFSETQRNKGNFPGRFSGRQFSNSRSEMNVSTLELGDSALYLCASSEDSNTEAFFGQGTRLTVV.